This TCR beta chain emerged from a study of neurological immune-mediated disorders. The study built unsorted libraries from 2 million PBMCs kept at -80 C. Trimming pared 0 bases from V and 3 bases from J, leaving 11 bases between. This CDR3 has 15 amino acids. CDR1 is DFQATT and CDR2 is SNEGSKA in the germline V gene (reference sequence). It was by 5'RACE with 10-nucleotide random UMIs that the cDNA was made. Via MiXCR, TCRdb re-called the 5' RACE reads, giving one row per CDR3 protein. The top ten hold roughly 2.5% of the sample, which has roughly 25,000 distinct CDR3 sequences, over 2% seen once. Sequences were obtained from PBMCs. The chain uses TRBV20-1 and TRBJ2-2; D possibly matches TRBD1 or TRBD2 (6 bases each). This TCR came from a woman between 50 and 59 years old with multiple sclerosis. The CDR3 DNA follows: TGCAGTGCTAGAGATGGGGGGCGGGACACCGGGGAGCTGTTTTTT. This sequence encodes CSARDGGRDTGELFF.